The clone carrying this T cell receptor beta chain came up a few times. Its target is unknown. Every patient with CD3G deficiency had evidence of autoimmunity. At testing, patients were 2 to 39 years old, with reduced naive and increased memory T-cell proportions. This sample is part of a study of regulatory T cells. Germline V gene lookup returns CDR1 MNHEY and CDR2 SMNVEV (reference sequence). This CDR3 is 11 amino acids long. The ends were cut back, 8 bases at V and 2 bases at J, with 7 bases in the middle. Amplification used 52 TRBV primers and 13 TRBJ primers. Assay used: immunoSEQ multiplex PCR; TCRdb lists only in-frame clones, some missing. The sample consists of around 2,100 clones, approximately 70% of them appearing once. Notes on the study in general: In patients, unique TRB V-J pairs were restricted and V/J usage skewed, especially in Tregs. Patient CD8+ T cells trended nonsignificantly toward lower Shannon entropy than control CD8+ cells.

The source material was CD8+ T cells sorted from blood. The V and J genes are TRBV27 and TRBJ2-7; no clear D gene. This sequence originates from a person aged 25-39 years with CD3G deficiency. The CDR3 region has the DNA TGTGCCAGCGGGGTGGCCTACGAGCAGTACTTC. Translated: CASGVAYEQYF.